These T cell receptor beta chains were read from a single sample in a study of shared clonotypes between healthy human individuals. TCRdb keeps only in-frame clones here, not all; method: immunoSEQ multiplex PCR. The sample shows around 2,100,000 clones, about 95% of them seen only once. The sequenced material came from naive CD8+ T cells sorted from blood. The receptors come from a man younger than 30 in good health. CDR3s include the opening cysteine and the closing phenylalanine or tryptophan. D genes are given only for firm matches. Size is stated for part of the rows, as once, few or many counts, or as a class when the clone is expanded.

DNA,CDR3,J,size,V,D
TGTGCCAGCAGCTTATCCCCCGGCTACGAGCAGTACTTC,CASSLSPGYEQYF,TRBJ2-7,.,TRBV7-2,.
TGCGCCAGCAGCCAAGATCTCACGGGGTACCAAGAGACCCAGTACTTC,CASSQDLTGYQETQYF,TRBJ2-5,.,TRBV4-3,.
TGTGCCAGCAGCTTAGGCGGGATCTACGAGCAGTACTTC,CASSLGGIYEQYF,TRBJ2-7,.,TRBV11-2,.
TGTGCCAGCAGCTTAGCTCCCACAGGGTGGGAAAAACTGTTTTTT,CASSLAPTGWEKLFF,TRBJ1-4,.,TRBV7-9,.
TGTGCCAGCAGTTACGGGGAAGACAATGAGCAGTTCTTC,CASSYGEDNEQFF,TRBJ2-1,once,TRBV6-5,.
TGTGCCAGCAGCTTAGCCGGGGGCGCGACTAATGAAAAACTGTTTTTT,CASSLAGGATNEKLFF,TRBJ1-4,.,TRBV7-9,.
TGCAGCGTCACACTAGAACAGGGTTTGGGGGAGACCCAGTACTTC,CSVTLEQGLGETQYF,TRBJ2-5,.,TRBV29-1,.
TGTGCCAGCAGCTCCGGACTAGCGGTGAACACCGGGGAGCTGTTTTTT,CASSSGLAVNTGELFF,TRBJ2-2,.,TRBV5-4,TRBD2
TGTGCCAGCAGCGCCGGCGGGGAGAGCTACGAGCAGTACTTC,CASSAGGESYEQYF,TRBJ2-7,.,TRBV9,.
TGCGCCAGCAGCCAAGGAACTAGACACAATGAGCAGTTCTTC,CASSQGTRHNEQFF,TRBJ2-1,.,TRBV4-1,.
TGTGCCAGCAGCCAATACGGCGGGCAAGAGACCCAGTACTTC,CASSQYGGQETQYF,TRBJ2-5,.,TRBV7-6,.
TGCGCCAGCAGTGAGTTGGGGGGGGACCAAGAGACCCAGTACTTC,CASSELGGDQETQYF,TRBJ2-5,.,TRBV10-2,TRBD2
TGTGCCAGCAGCCAGGACAGGGCGAGCTCCTACGAGCAGTACTTC,CASSQDRASSYEQYF,TRBJ2-7,once,TRBV7-2,TRBD1
TGTGCCAGCAGCCAAGATCCCCAGATAGGCGGTGAGACCCAGTACTTC,CASSQDPQIGGETQYF,TRBJ2-5,.,TRBV14,.
TGCGCCAGCAGCCTGACAGCGGGGCCGGGAGAGCAGTACTTC,CASSLTAGPGEQYF,TRBJ2-7,.,TRBV5-1,TRBD2
TGTGCCAGCAGTTTCTCAGGGGGCGATCCCTCCTACAATGAGCAGTTCTTC,CASSFSGGDPSYNEQFF,TRBJ2-1,.,TRBV28,TRBD1
TGTGCCAGCAGTCTTACGAGACAGGGCTTTAGCTCCTACGAGCAGTACTTC,CASSLTRQGFSSYEQYF,TRBJ2-7,.,TRBV27,TRBD1
TGTGCCAGCAGCCTCCTGAGGGGCGAGCAGTACTTC,CASSLLRGEQYF,TRBJ2-7,.,TRBV13,.
TGTGCCAGCACGTACCGCTCTGGGGCCAACGTCCTGACTTTC,CASTYRSGANVLTF,TRBJ2-6,.,TRBV27,.
TGTGCCTGGAGATCAGGCGGGAGCAATCAGCCCCAGCATTTT,CAWRSGGSNQPQHF,TRBJ1-5,few,TRBV30,.
TGTGCCAGCAGCTTAGTGGCGGGATCAGATACGCAGTATTTT,CASSLVAGSDTQYF,TRBJ2-3,.,TRBV11-2,.
TGCGCCAGCAGCCAGGGACTAGCGGGAGACTTAGCCAAAAACATTCAGTACTTC,CASSQGLAGDLAKNIQYF,TRBJ2-4,.,TRBV4-1,TRBD2
TGTGCCAGCACGGGGCAGGGGAAATTCGACGAGCAGTACTTC,CASTGQGKFDEQYF,TRBJ2-7,.,TRBV7-8,.
TGTGCCAGCAGCACCAACCCCTATGGCTACACCTTC,CASSTNPYGYTF,TRBJ1-2,.,TRBV7-2,.
TGTGCCAGCAGCTTGAAGGGATACGCGGGCGATAATAATTCACCCCTCCACTTT,CASSLKGYAGDNNSPLHF,TRBJ1-6,.,TRBV5-6,.
TGTGCCAGCAGTAGCCGGGACAGGGGCCACGAGCAGTACTTC,CASSSRDRGHEQYF,TRBJ2-7,once,TRBV27,TRBD1
TGCGCCAGCAGCTTGGTGCAGGCCCAGGTCAATGAGCAGTTCTTC,CASSLVQAQVNEQFF,TRBJ2-1,.,TRBV5-1,.
TGCGCCAGCAGCCTACAGAGTCTCTCCTACGAGCAGTACTTC,CASSLQSLSYEQYF,TRBJ2-7,.,TRBV4-1,.
TGCGCCAGCAGTGCCGCGGTGAGCTCCTACAATGAGCAGTTCTTC,CASSAAVSSYNEQFF,TRBJ2-1,.,TRBV10-2,.
TGTGCCAGCAGTTTTCTAGCGGGAGAACCAAATGAGCAGTTCTTC,CASSFLAGEPNEQFF,TRBJ2-1,.,TRBV27,TRBD2
TGTGCCAGCAGCTTAGAGGGGGACTACGAGCAGTACTTC,CASSLEGDYEQYF,TRBJ2-7,.,TRBV11-3,.
TGCAGCGTTGTTGGCGGGAGAATGGTGGGCACAGATACGCAGTATTTT,CSVVGGRMVGTDTQYF,TRBJ2-3,.,TRBV29-1,TRBD2
TGTGCCAGCAGCCCCGAGGGGGCCGGGGCCAACGTCCTGACTTTC,CASSPEGAGANVLTF,TRBJ2-6,.,TRBV5-6,TRBD1
TGTGCCTGGAACAACGGGGCCCTTTCCACAGATACGCAGTATTTT,CAWNNGALSTDTQYF,TRBJ2-3,.,TRBV30,.
TGTGCCAGCAGTCCCTTGAGGGTGGCAACTAATGAAAAACTGTTTTTT,CASSPLRVATNEKLFF,TRBJ1-4,.,TRBV27,.
TGCGCCAGCAGCCACCAGGGGGCGGGCTATGGCTACACCTTC,CASSHQGAGYGYTF,TRBJ1-2,.,TRBV4-1,TRBD1
TGTGCCAGCAGAGATCCGGGCACAGATACGCAGTATTTT,CASRDPGTDTQYF,TRBJ2-3,.,TRBV6-6,.
TGTGCCAGCAGTTATTCGACAGGGACGAACACCGGGGAGCTGTTTTTT,CASSYSTGTNTGELFF,TRBJ2-2,.,TRBV6-5,TRBD1
TGCAGCGTTGAATTAGGACTAGCGGGTCACTCCTACGAGCAGTACTTC,CSVELGLAGHSYEQYF,TRBJ2-7,.,TRBV29-1,TRBD2
TGTGCCAGCTTGGACCTAGCGGGAGGGCCGAGGTCCTACAATGAGCAGTTCTTC,CASLDLAGGPRSYNEQFF,TRBJ2-1,.,TRBV27,TRBD2
TGTGCCAGCAGTCCACAGAGTGGCGAGACCCAGTACTTC,CASSPQSGETQYF,TRBJ2-5,.,TRBV5-6,.
TGTGCCAGCAGCTCAGGGGCCGGCGAGCAGTACTTC,CASSSGAGEQYF,TRBJ2-7,.,TRBV5-8,.